The 32 T cell receptor beta chains reported below all come from one sample, sequenced in a study of blood T cell repertoires in COVID-19. The repertoire was sequenced with immunoSEQ multiplex PCR; TCRdb's copy has only in-frame clones and lacks some. This sample yields about 250,000 clones, of which about 91% are seen a single time; under 8% belongs to the top ten. The sequenced material came from peripheral blood. The receptors shown here come from a woman in her 30s with COVID-19, enrolled during active disease.

V usage is TRBV27 and J usage is TRBJ2-3; D possibly corresponds to TRBD1 (5 bases). V was cut by 2 bases and J by 2 bases, with 11 bases left in between. This CDR3 is built from 15 residues. Germline loops: CDR1 MNHEY, CDR2 SMNVEV (reference sequence). For the CDR3, the DNA is TGTGCCAGCAGTTTAACAGGCCACATCACAGATACGCAGTATTTT. This encodes CASSLTGHITDTQYF.

This clone was observed a single time. The chain is built from TRBV21-1 and TRBJ2-2; the D call in the table, TRBD2, was not verified against the DNA. TRBV21-1 represents a pseudogene. The CDR3 extends over 18 amino acids. The CDR3 DNA is TGTGCCAGCCCCAAAGGTAGGACTAGCGGGAGACATACCGGGGAGCTGTTTTTT. It codes for CASPKGRTSGRHTGELFF.

Only a few counts were recorded for this clone. This chain links TRBV4-1 with TRBJ1-5; the D is unclear. CDR1 and CDR2 (germline): MGHRA, YSYEKL. Trimming removed 1 base from V and 2 bases from J, with 9 bases in between. This CDR3 contains 15 residues. The CDR3 DNA reads TGCGCCAGCAGCCAAGTGGGCCAGGGCAATCAGCCCCAGCATTTT. Protein product: CASSQVGQGNQPQHF.

The chain couples TRBV7-2 to TRBJ1-1; D is unclear. Trimming cost V 0 bases and J 5 bases, with 13 bases left between them. Germline CDR1 and CDR2: SGHTA and FQGNSA. There are 15 residues in the CDR3. The CDR3 here is CASSLASREATEAFF. The CDR3 nucleotides are TGTGCCAGCAGCTTAGCGTCCCGGGAGGCGACTGAAGCTTTCTTT.

The chain carries TRBV7-8 and TRBJ2-5; D is uncertain. The CDR3 has 14 residues. V lost 5 bases and J 2 bases, leaving 12 bases between the germline ends. Germline assignment: CDR1 SGHVS and CDR2 FQNEAQ. The CDR3 is CASSLRLLQETQYF. CDR3 nucleotide sequence: TGTGCCAGCAGCCTAAGACTGCTACAAGAGACCCAGTACTTC.

The V call is TRBV6-6, the J call TRBJ1-3; D not certain. With 0 bases removed from V and 2 bases from J, the gap between germline ends came to 11 bases. There are 16 residues in the CDR3. The germline V gene encodes CDR1 MNHNY and CDR2 SVGAGI (reference sequence). The CDR3 region is CASSYSSSTTGNTIYF. The CDR3 nucleotides read TGTGCCAGCAGTTACTCGAGTTCAACCACTGGAAACACCATATATTTT.

The rearrangement joins TRBV14 to TRBJ1-3, with TRBD1 identical over 8 bases. The CDR3 has 16 residues. Germline assignment: CDR1 SGHDN and CDR2 FVKESK. After removal of 4 bases from V and 2 bases from J, the junction contained 7 bases not matched to a gene. CDR3 coding DNA: TGTGCCAGCAGCCTCGACAGGGGACAGACTGGAAACACCATATATTTT. Protein sequence: CASSLDRGQTGNTIYF.

This clone was recorded a few times. The germline gene is not matched at one end of the junction; a read error may be the cause. The chain combines TRBV7-7 with TRBJ2-1; a possible D gene is TRBD2 (6 bases). The CDR3 totals 17 residues. Germline V gives CDR1 SSHAT, CDR2 FNYEAQ (reference sequence). CDR3 residues: CASSLGQPWGEYNEQFF. In nucleotides, the CDR3 is TGTGCTAGCAGCTTGGGGCAGCCTTGGGGGGAATACAATGAGCAGTTCTTC. The full variable domain, with the rest looked up from reference TRBV7-7 and TRBJ2-1, is GAGVSQSPRYKVTKRGQDVTLRCDPISSHATLYWYQQALGQGPEFLTYFNYEAQPDKSGLPSDRFSAERPEGSISTLTIQRTEQRDSAMYRCASSLGQPWGEYNEQFFGPGTRLTVL.

This clone was seen only a few times. This chain connects TRBV27 to TRBJ1-2; a possible D gene is TRBD1 (6 bases). The V gene lost 6 bases and the J gene lost 4 bases, with 12 bases spanning the gap. The CDR3 runs 13 residues. Germline V gene data show CDR1 as MNHEY and CDR2 as SMNVEV (reference sequence). CDR3 loop: CASRFLGAYGYTF. The CDR3 DNA is TGTGCCAGCAGATTCCTGGGGGCCTATGGCTACACCTTC.

V and J are TRBV11-2 and TRBJ1-2, with unresolved D. This CDR3 spans 14 amino acids. Germline V CDR1 and CDR2: SGHAT, FQNNGV. With 5 bases removed from V and 5 bases from J, the gap between germline ends came to 15 bases. This chain's CDR3 is CASSPTSTEYGYTF. For the CDR3, the DNA is TGTGCCAGCAGCCCCACATCGACGGAGTATGGCTACACCTTC.

CDR3 loop: CASSIFPRTDTQYF. Written as DNA, the CDR3 is TGTGCCAGTAGTATCTTCCCCCGCACAGATACGCAGTATTTT. The rearrangement links TRBV19 to TRBJ2-3, with unresolved D. Germline loops: CDR1 LNHDA, CDR2 SQIVND (reference sequence). The germline V and J ends were trimmed by 3 bases and 1 base, with 8 bases remaining between them. The CDR3 extends over 14 amino acids.

The gene calls are TRBV14 and TRBJ2-1; 12 bases map to TRBD1. The CDR3 length is 16 residues. Trimming cost V 2 bases and J 7 bases; bases outside gene matches: 6. Germline CDR1 SGHDN, CDR2 FVKESK. DNA of the CDR3: TGTGCCAGCAGCCAACGCCCGGGACAGGGGGCGAATGAGCAGTTCTTC. Amino acids: CASSQRPGQGANEQFF.

The CDR3 DNA reads TGTGCCAGCAGCATCGGGACTCTGAACGAGCAGTACGTC. This translates into CASSIGTLNEQYV. This chain links TRBV7-9 with TRBJ2-7, with D perhaps TRBD2 (6 bases). The germline CDR1 and CDR2 sequences are SEHNR and FQNEAQ (reference sequence). Between the trimmed V and J ends, which lost 5 bases and 5 bases, there was a span of 13 bases. The CDR3 has 13 residues.

The chain recombines TRBV2 with TRBJ2-6, with TRBD1 matching over 7 bases. The junction had 7 bases not matched to a gene; V was cut back by 5 bases and J by 0 bases. The germline gives CDR1 SNHLY, CDR2 FYNNEI. The CDR3 is 17 residues long. In DNA, the CDR3 is TGTGCCAGCAGTCCCGGGACAGCGAGCTCTGGGGCCAACGTCCTGACTTTC. Protein sequence: CASSPGTASSGANVLTF.

This chain joins TRBV7-8 and TRBJ2-7, with D possibly being TRBD2 (5 bases). V was trimmed by 1 base and J by 5 bases, leaving 12 bases between them. The V gene's germline CDR1 is SGHVS and CDR2 FQNEAQ. The CDR3 loop spans 14 amino acids. CDR3: CASSLVRGIDEQYF. CDR3 bases: TGTGCCAGCAGCTTAGTACGGGGAATCGACGAGCAGTACTTC.

The chain employs TRBV29-1 and TRBJ2-1, with D possibly matching TRBD1 (5 bases). V was pared by 0 bases and J by 9 bases, with 15 bases between. Germline V gene sequence: CDR1 SQVTM, CDR2 ANQGSEA. This CDR3 has 14 amino acids. CDR3 sequence (DNA): TGCAGCGTTGAAGATGGGGCTGGCGTGGGTGAGCAGTTCTTC. The encoded protein is CSVEDGAGVGEQFF.

This clone was found once. The rearrangement links TRBV4-1 to TRBJ2-1, with 7 bases that match TRBD1. The germline gives CDR1 MGHRA, CDR2 YSYEKL. This CDR3 is built from 15 residues. V lost 2 bases and J lost 6; bases outside the gene matches: 7. CDR3 loop: CASSQPGQRSNEQFF. For the CDR3, the DNA is TGCGCCAGCAGCCAACCGGGACAGCGGTCCAATGAGCAGTTCTTC.

This clone has only a few counts. The chain has TRBV6-6 and TRBJ1-1; D not resolved. Trimming took 0 bases from V and 6 from J, leaving 8 bases between them. The CDR3 sequence is 13 residues long. Germline V gene sequence: CDR1 MNHNY, CDR2 SVGAGI (reference sequence). This CDR3 is CASSYSSGSEAFF. CDR3 bases: TGTGCCAGCAGTTACTCGTCCGGGTCTGAAGCTTTCTTT.

This clone appeared a single time. The rearrangement joins TRBV5-8 to TRBJ2-3; 12 bases agree with TRBD2. This CDR3 has 19 amino acids. Germline V gives CDR1 SGHTS, CDR2 YDEGEE. With V trimmed by 1 base and J by 0 bases, 9 bases remained unmatched. The CDR3 nucleotides are TGTGCCAGCAGCTTGAACCTACTAGCGGGAGGACGTAGCACAGATACGCAGTATTTT. Translation: CASSLNLLAGGRSTDTQYF. The full variable domain, completed using reference TRBV5-8 and TRBJ2-3, is EAGVTQSPTHLIKTRGQQATLRCSPISGHTSVYWYQQALGLGLQFLLWYDEGEERNRGNFPPRFSGRQFPNYSSELNVNALELEDSALYLCASSLNLLAGGRSTDTQYFGPGTRLTVL.

The rearrangement links TRBV4-1 to TRBJ2-3, with 8 positions matching TRBD1. Germline V gene lookup returns CDR1 MGHRA and CDR2 YSYEKL. This CDR3 spans 14 amino acids. The ends lost 5 bases at V and 3 bases at J; junction bases unmatched: 4. The CDR3 DNA reads as TGCGCCAGCAGCAACAGGGGGGTGACAGATACGCAGTATTTT. This gives the protein CASSNRGVTDTQYF.

The chain couples TRBV13 to TRBJ2-1, with 13 nucleotides matching TRBD2. Germline V CDR1 and CDR2: PRHDT, FYEKMQ (reference sequence). CDR3 length: 15 residues. Trimming cost V 5 bases and J 9 bases; bases outside gene matches: 7. This CDR3 is CASSTTGLAGLEQFF. In nucleotides, the CDR3 is TGTGCCAGCAGCACCACGGGACTAGCGGGACTTGAGCAGTTCTTC.

The J gene is TRBJ2-3, the V gene TRBV5-4; perhaps TRBD1 as D (6 bases). Trimming cost V 4 bases and J 1 base, with 19 bases left between them. The CDR3 runs to 17 residues. Germline-derived CDR1 and CDR2 are SGHNT and YYREEE (reference sequence). The chain's CDR3 is CASSSGQTPWGTDTQYF. As DNA, the CDR3 is TGTGCCAGCAGCAGCGGACAGACTCCCTGGGGCACAGATACGCAGTATTTT.

The genes are TRBV4-1 and TRBJ1-2; possible D gene TRBD1, 6 bases. CDR3 length equals 15 residues. V lost 0 bases and J lost 3, with 11 bases in between. Germline CDR1 and CDR2: MGHRA and YSYEKL. CDR3 amino acids: CASSQDQGTYYGYTF. DNA of the CDR3: TGCGCCAGCAGCCAAGACCAGGGGACGTACTATGGCTACACCTTC.

The chain joins TRBV7-2 to TRBJ2-3; TRBD2 is a possible D gene (5 bases). The CDR3 contains 14 residues. The germline CDR1 and CDR2 sequences are SGHTA and FQGNSA. V lost 5 bases, J lost 5 bases, and 14 bases lay in between. CDR3 amino acids: CASSHVAGGDTQYF. CDR3 in DNA: TGTGCCAGCAGCCACGTGGCGGGCGGAGATACGCAGTATTTT.

The rearrangement uses TRBV5-8 and TRBJ1-5, with no clear D. Germline CDR1 SGHTS, CDR2 YDEGEE. V lost 4 bases and J lost 3, with 14 bases in between. The CDR3 runs to 15 residues. In DNA, the CDR3 is TGTGCCAGCAGCCCCGCGGTTACATTCAATCAGCCCCAGCATTTT. This encodes CASSPAVTFNQPQHF. The whole variable domain, remainder taken from reference TRBV5-8 and TRBJ1-5, is EAGVTQSPTHLIKTRGQQATLRCSPISGHTSVYWYQQALGLGLQFLLWYDEGEERNRGNFPPRFSGRQFPNYSSELNVNALELEDSALYLCASSPAVTFNQPQHFGDGTRLSIL.

The chain employs TRBV19 and TRBJ2-1; 7 bases agree with TRBD1. Unmatched junction bases numbered 12, after V lost 7 bases and J lost 9 bases. The CDR3 consists of 14 residues. In germline, CDR1 is LNHDA, CDR2 SQIVND (reference sequence). The CDR3 DNA reads as TGTGCCAGTACCCCCCCCGGACAGGTGCCTGAGCAGTTCTTC. As protein: CASTPPGQVPEQFF.

The rearrangement links TRBV30 to TRBJ1-1, with TRBD1 as a possible D gene (6 bases). V lost 0 bases and J 1 base, leaving 6 bases between the germline ends. This CDR3 contains 13 residues. Germline-derived CDR1 and CDR2 are GTSNPN and SVGIG (reference sequence). The CDR3 loop is CAWSVQGNTEAFF. CDR3 DNA sequence: TGTGCCTGGAGTGTACAGGGGAACACTGAAGCTTTCTTT.

The gene calls are TRBV7-6 and TRBJ2-7; weak D call: TRBD1 (5 bases). CDR3 size: 17 residues. Germline CDR1 and CDR2: SGHVS and FNYEAQ. V lost 2 bases, J lost 0 bases, and 17 bases lay in between. The CDR3 here is CASSLRGGAASSYEQYF. In DNA, the CDR3 is TGTGCCAGCAGCTTAAGGGGTGGGGCGGCGAGCTCCTACGAGCAGTACTTC.

The V gene is TRBV7-9, the J gene TRBJ2-5, with TRBD1 matching 12 bases. CDR1 is SEHNR, CDR2 FQNEAQ, per germline (reference sequence). The V gene end was trimmed by 3 bases and the J gene end by 7 bases; junction bases not matched to a gene: 6. The length of the CDR3 is 15 residues. CDR3 sequence (DNA): TGTGCCAGCAGCTTTGGGACAGGGGGCAAGGGGACCCAGTACTTC. Residues: CASSFGTGGKGTQYF.

The V and J genes are TRBV21-1 and TRBJ1-4. TRBV21-1 counts as a pseudogene. This CDR3 has 14 amino acids. Here the CDR3 DNA reads TGTGCCAGCAGCCCGAGACGGGCTAATGAAAAACTGTTTTTT. Protein sequence: CASSPRRANEKLFF.

The chain joins TRBV2 to TRBJ2-1; 12 nucleotides line up with TRBD2. Germline CDR1 is SNHLY and CDR2 is FYNNEI. This CDR3 contains 15 residues. Germline trimming cut 8 bases from V and 8 bases from J; bases unmatched to any gene: 10. The CDR3 loop reads CASGRLAGVIDEQFF. CDR3 DNA: TGTGCCAGCGGCAGACTAGCGGGAGTCATCGATGAGCAGTTCTTC.

This chain uses TRBV27 with TRBJ2-5, with D tentatively TRBD2 (5 bases). The CDR3 sequence is 12 residues long. The germline CDR1 and CDR2 sequences are MNHEY and SMNVEV (reference sequence). Trimming removed 6 bases at V and 5 bases at J, with 10 bases between. CDR3 sequence reads: CASRSPGETQYF. CDR3 sequence (DNA): TGTGCCAGCAGAAGTCCGGGGGAGACCCAGTACTTC.